The text below deals with one TCR beta chain. The assay was immunoSEQ multiplex PCR, and TCRdb's table has in-frame clones only and misses some. The profile covers tens of thousands of clones, with less than 90% appearing a single time and less than 0.7% taken by the ten largest. V was pared by 1 base and J by 9 bases, with 2 bases of the junction left unmatched. CDR1 SGHAT and CDR2 FQNNGV come from the germline V gene. The CDR3 length is 13 residues. These data originate in a study of T cell changes during pregnancy in multiple sclerosis. The TCR originated in a female donor with multiple sclerosis, enrolled in a pregnancy study. This rearrangement joins TRBV11-2 to TRBJ2-2; 7 positions match TRBD1. This sample comprised CD4+ T cells from peripheral blood mononuclear cells, obtained in the first trimester of pregnancy. The CDR3, as DNA: TGTGCCAGCAGCTTAGTAGGGGGCCGGGAGCTGTTTTTT. It specifies CASSLVGGRELFF. Drawing the rest from reference TRBV11-2 and TRBJ2-2, the complete variable domain is EAGVAQSPRYKIIEKRQSVAFWCNPISGHATLYWYQQILGQGPKLLIQFQNNGVVDDSQLPKDRFSAERLKGVDSTLKIQPAKLEDSAVYLCASSLVGGRELFFGEGSRLTVL.